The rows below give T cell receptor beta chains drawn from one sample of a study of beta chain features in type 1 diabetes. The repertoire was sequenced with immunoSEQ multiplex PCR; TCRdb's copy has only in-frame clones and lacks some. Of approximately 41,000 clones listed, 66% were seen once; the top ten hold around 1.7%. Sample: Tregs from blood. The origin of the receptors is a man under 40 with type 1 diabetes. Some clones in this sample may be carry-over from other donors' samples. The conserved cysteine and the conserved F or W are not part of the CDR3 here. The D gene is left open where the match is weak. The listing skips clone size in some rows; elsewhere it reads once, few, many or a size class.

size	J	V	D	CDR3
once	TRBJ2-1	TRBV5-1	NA	ASSAGASLADEQF
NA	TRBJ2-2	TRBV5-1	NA	ASSPQNTGELF
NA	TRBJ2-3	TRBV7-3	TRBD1	ASSSGQGNTDTQY
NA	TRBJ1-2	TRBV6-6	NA	ASRFSWGGDYGYT
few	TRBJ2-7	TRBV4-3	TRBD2	ASSQALPAGGIDAPYEQY
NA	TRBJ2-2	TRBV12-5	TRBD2	ASGPGGGDGELF
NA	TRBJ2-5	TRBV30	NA	AWNQGPGETQY
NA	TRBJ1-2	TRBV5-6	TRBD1	ASNLQGARGYT
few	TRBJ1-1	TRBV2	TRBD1	ATRTGGRSTEAF
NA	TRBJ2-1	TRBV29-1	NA	SVEGAGSYNEQF
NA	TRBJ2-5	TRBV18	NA	ASSYGGQETQY
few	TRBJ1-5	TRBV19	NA	ASRPQGGNQPQH
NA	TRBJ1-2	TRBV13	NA	ASSFWIERVGYT
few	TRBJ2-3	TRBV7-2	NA	ASSLETGEDTQY
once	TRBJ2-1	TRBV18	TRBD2	ASSPLGGRNNEQF
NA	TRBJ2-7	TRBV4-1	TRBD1	ASSQDEGGVQY
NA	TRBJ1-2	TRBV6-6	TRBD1	ASSYGTGGFDYGYT
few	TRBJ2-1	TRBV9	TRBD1	ASSRLDRGSYNEQF
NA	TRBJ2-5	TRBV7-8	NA	ASSLASVSRETQY
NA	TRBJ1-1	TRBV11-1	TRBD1	ASSISTGETEAF
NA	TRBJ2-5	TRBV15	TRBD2	ATSRDLAVVETQY
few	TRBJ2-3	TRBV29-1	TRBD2	SVCPSGGVYTQY
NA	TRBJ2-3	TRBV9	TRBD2	ASSPAPGLPAGVSTDTQY
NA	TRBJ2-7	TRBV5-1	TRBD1	ASSLGGQSSYEQY
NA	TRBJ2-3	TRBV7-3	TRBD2	ASSSTSEGADTQY
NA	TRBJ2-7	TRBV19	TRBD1	ASSIKGQGDYEQY
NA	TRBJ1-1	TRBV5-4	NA	ASSLGRDTEAF
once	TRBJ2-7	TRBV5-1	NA	ASGLGTPTREQY
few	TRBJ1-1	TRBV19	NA	ASSIVMNTEAF
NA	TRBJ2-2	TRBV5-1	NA	ASSLLTGGTGELF
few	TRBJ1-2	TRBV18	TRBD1	ASSHETGHYGYT
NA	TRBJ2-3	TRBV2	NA	ASMRDGHTDTQY
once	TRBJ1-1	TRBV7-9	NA	ASSPRTAVNTEAF
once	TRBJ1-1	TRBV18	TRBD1	ASSTGAWDTEAF
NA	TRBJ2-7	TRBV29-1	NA	SVDKGKLSYEQY
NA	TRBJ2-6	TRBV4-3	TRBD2	ASSPKTGTSLT
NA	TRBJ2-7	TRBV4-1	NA	ASSQVPFLGRNPTYEQY
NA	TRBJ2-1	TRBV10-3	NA	AYKASMSDNEQF
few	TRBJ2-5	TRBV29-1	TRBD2	SVETSGVETQY
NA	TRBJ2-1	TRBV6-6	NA	ASSYTRWSEQF
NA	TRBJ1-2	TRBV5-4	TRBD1	ASSATGGGGYGYT
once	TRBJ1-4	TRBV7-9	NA	ASSWSGRTNEKLF
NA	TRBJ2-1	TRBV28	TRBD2	ASSFLSGGANEQF
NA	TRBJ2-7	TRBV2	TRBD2	ASSLSGGAYEQY
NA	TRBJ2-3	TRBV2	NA	ASRLSGTDTQY
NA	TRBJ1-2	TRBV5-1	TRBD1	ASSPDRANYGYT
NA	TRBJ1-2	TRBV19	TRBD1	ASSKSGQGTGGYT
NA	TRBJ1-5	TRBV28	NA	ASSLVRENQPQH
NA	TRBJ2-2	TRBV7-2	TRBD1	ASSETGGDTGELF
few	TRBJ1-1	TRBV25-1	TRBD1	ASRTGEGGGRTEAF
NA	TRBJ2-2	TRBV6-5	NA	ASSSGDTRTTGELF
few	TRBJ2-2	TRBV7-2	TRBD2	ASSPRGARGTGELF
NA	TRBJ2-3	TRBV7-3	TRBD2	ASSGGATDTQY
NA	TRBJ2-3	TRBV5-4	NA	ASSPGGGRDTQY
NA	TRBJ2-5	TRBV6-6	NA	ASSYWVGGTQY
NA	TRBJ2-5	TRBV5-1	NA	ASSWQQVSVETQY
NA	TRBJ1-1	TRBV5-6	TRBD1	ASSLGLTGAAF